The T cell receptor (beta chain) described here comes from a study of CD8 T cells in Susac syndrome. In germline, CDR1 is MNHEY, CDR2 SVGAGI. This CDR3 region has 12 residues. With 4 bases removed from V and 5 bases from J, the gap between germline ends came to 8 bases. Random hexamers were used to reverse transcribe an amount of roughly 0.5 to 1 ug RNA. TCRdb re-analysed the immunoSEQ multiplex PCR reads in MiXCR, keeping a single row per CDR3 protein. This table has around 220,000 distinct CDR3 sequences, about 93% appearing once. Control patients had untreated stable or active relapsing-remitting multiple sclerosis by revised McDonald criteria.

The rearrangement links TRBV6-5 to TRBJ1-1; D gene ambiguous. This receptor was identified in a human donor with multiple sclerosis. Sequenced: CD8+ T cells from PBMCs. The CDR3 bases are TGTGCCAGCAGTTTCGGGGAGACTGAAGCTTTCTTT. It translates to CASSFGETEAFF.